The clone carrying this TCR beta chain was observed a few times. The antigen is unknown. Repertoires were generated with immunoSEQ multiplex PCR, while TCRdb's copy carries only in-frame clones and drops some. The sample contains 20,000 or so clones, roughly 84% of which appear only once. The source of the sample is a study of T cells in localized non-small cell lung cancer. Study-level results: Adjacent lung was found to contain a median about 60 of the top 100 tumor clones. A raised T cell density in blood coincided with lengthier overall survival. Sequencing was restricted to one tumor region; therefore, heterogeneity remains possible. Measurement of T cell clonality placed uninvolved adjacent lung highest, above the level in tumor.

The CDR3 covers 15 residues. Trimming removed 1 base from V and 0 bases from J, with 9 bases in between. Germline V gene lookup returns CDR1 SGDLS and CDR2 YYNGEE. The chain is built from TRBV9 and TRBJ2-3, with D possibly called TRBD1 or TRBD2 (5 bases each). The clonotype comes from a man between 40 and 75 years old with stage I lung adenocarcinoma. Sequences were derived from peripheral blood, sampled before any cancer treatment. The CDR3 sequence: CASSVWGGSTDTQYF. Written as DNA, the CDR3 is TGTGCCAGCAGCGTATGGGGCGGGAGCACAGATACGCAGTATTTT.